One sample yielded the 15 T cell receptor beta chains listed below, sequenced in a study of T-cell reconstitution after alpha-beta-depleted transplantation in children. Preparing the TCRbeta library involved the use of unique molecular identifiers. MiXCR, applied by TCRdb to the PCR reads, yields one record per CDR3 protein. The sample shows some 840,000 distinct CDR3 sequences, roughly 15% of them seen only once. Here the sequenced sample was PBMCs, mostly from graft donor cells, taken 360 days after TCRalphabeta/CD19-depleted stem cell transplant. These receptors all stem from a male patient younger than 18 who had a stem cell transplant for acute lymphoblastic leukemia, so the T cells may come from the graft donor.

The chain recombines TRBV12-3 or TRBV12-4 with TRBJ2-7; D is ambiguous. Trimming took off 3 bases at V and 2 bases at J, with 11 bases between the two ends. This CDR3 has 14 residues. CDR3 DNA: TGTGCCAGCAGTTTCGACGGGCCGGCCTACGAGCAGTACTTC. Its protein is CASSFDGPAYEQYF.

This clonotype was counted only a few times. The chain couples TRBV29-1 to TRBJ2-7, with TRBD1 matching over 9 bases. Per the germline V gene, CDR1 is SQVTM and CDR2 is ANQGSEA. Germline trimming cut 6 bases from V and 7 bases from J; bases unmatched to any gene: 4. The CDR3 has 11 residues. This CDR3 reads CSVVGQGEQYF. CDR3 nucleotide sequence: TGCAGCGTGGTGGGACAGGGAGAGCAGTACTTC.

The chain has TRBV29-1 and TRBJ2-3; a possible D gene is TRBD2 (6 bases). The CDR3 length is 13 residues. V was clipped by 7 bases and J by 2 bases, with 13 bases between them. The V gene's germline CDR1 is SQVTM and CDR2 ANQGSEA. CDR3 DNA: TGCAGCGCCCCGGGGGTATCCACAGATACGCAGTATTTT. It encodes CSAPGVSTDTQYF.

This sequence joins TRBV21-1 and TRBJ2-4; the listed D gene, TRBD2, was not tested against the DNA. Near its end, the DNA agrees better with TRBJ2-5, so the J call may be wrong. TRBV21-1 has pseudogene status. This CDR3 has 13 amino acids. This CDR3 reads CASSKVPRRTQYF. DNA for the CDR3: TGTGCCAGCAGCAAAGTCCCTCGCCGGACCCAGTACTTC.

This clonotype showed up just a few times. V and J are TRBV5-1 and TRBJ2-3; D might be TRBD1 (6 bases). Per the germline V gene, CDR1 is SGHRS and CDR2 is YFSETQ. Trimming took 0 bases from V and 0 from J, leaving 11 bases between them. The CDR3 runs to 16 residues. CDR3 loop: CASSLGRGVSTDTQYF. CDR3 coding DNA: TGCGCCAGCAGCTTGGGCAGGGGAGTCAGCACAGATACGCAGTATTTT.

The chain links TRBV18 to TRBJ2-5; tentatively, D is TRBD1 (5 bases). There are 15 residues in the CDR3. V lost 0 bases and J lost 5, with 13 bases in between. Germline loops: CDR1 KGHSH, CDR2 LQKENI. CDR3 loop: CASSPPSPGFETQYF. CDR3 DNA sequence: TGTGCCAGCTCACCACCTTCCCCAGGGTTCGAGACCCAGTACTTC.

This clonotype has a handful of counts. This chain uses TRBV6-1 with TRBJ2-1; 8 bases align to TRBD1. Germline trimming cut 4 bases from V and 0 bases from J; bases unmatched to any gene: 8. The germline gives CDR1 MNHNS, CDR2 SASEGT. The CDR3 is 17 residues long. CDR3 DNA sequence: TGTGCCAGCAGTGCTCACCCGGGACAGGACTCCTACAATGAGCAGTTCTTC. This encodes CASSAHPGQDSYNEQFF.

This clonotype was seen a few times. The chain combines TRBV12-3 or TRBV12-4 with TRBJ2-1; TRBD2 matches 7 bases. This CDR3 is built from 14 residues. Trimming cost V 4 bases and J 5 bases; bases outside gene matches: 5. The CDR3 here is CASSSNRGDNEQFF. The CDR3 bases are TGTGCCAGCAGTTCCAACCGGGGGGACAATGAGCAGTTCTTC.

The sample holds a few counts of this clonotype. The rearrangement joins TRBV11-2 to TRBJ2-3, with D uncertain. This CDR3 contains 16 residues. Trimming shortened V by 1 base and J by 2 bases, and 13 bases separated the two germline ends. Germline CDR1 is SGHAT and CDR2 is FQNNGV. The CDR3 bases are TGTGCCAGCAGCTTAGGCCCTCACTTTACCACAGATACGCAGTATTTT. It encodes CASSLGPHFTTDTQYF.

The J gene is TRBJ2-5, the V gene TRBV4-1, with D uncertain. Deletions cut 0 bases from V and 3 bases from J, with 17 bases between. Germline V gene lookup returns CDR1 MGHRA and CDR2 YSYEKL. There are 17 residues in the CDR3. The CDR3 protein is CASSQDQVLSIKETQYF. The CDR3, as DNA: TGCGCCAGCAGCCAAGATCAGGTCCTTTCTATTAAAGAGACCCAGTACTTC.

Remarks on this clonotype: One junction end disagrees with the germline gene, perhaps due to a read error. V gene TRBV20-1 combines with J gene TRBJ1-5, with 8 bases lining up with TRBD1. Germline CDR1 is DFQATT and CDR2 is SNEGSKA (reference sequence). This CDR3 region has 18 residues. Here the CDR3 DNA reads TGCTGTGCTAGAGATCGTACAGGGGGTCCCTATAGCAATCAGCCCCAGCATTTT. Its protein product is CCARDRTGGPYSNQPQHF.

This clonotype turned up a few times. V and J are TRBV12-3 or TRBV12-4 and TRBJ1-1; D gene unclear. The CDR3 runs 14 residues. V dropped 5 bases and J dropped 1 base, with 11 bases sitting between them. CDR3 coding DNA: TGTGCCAGCAGTCTGCCGACACGGAACACTGAAGCTTTCTTT. Its translation is CASSLPTRNTEAFF.

This clonotype appeared many times. The chain couples TRBV5-1 to TRBJ2-1; 8 bases line up with TRBD2. Germline trimming cut 3 bases from V and 4 bases from J; bases unmatched to any gene: 6. The CDR3 is made up of 15 amino acids. Germline V gene lookup returns CDR1 SGHRS and CDR2 YFSETQ. The CDR3 DNA reads as TGCGCCAGCAGCTCAATAGCGGGACATTACAATGAGCAGTTCTTC. This encodes CASSSIAGHYNEQFF.

This clonotype was observed a few times. This chain links TRBV20-1 with TRBJ2-1; 7 bases are a match to TRBD2. The CDR3 length is 15 residues. Germline values: CDR1 DFQATT, CDR2 SNEGSKA (reference sequence). Trimming cost V 0 bases and J 7 bases; bases outside gene matches: 9. Here the CDR3 DNA reads TGCAGTGCTAGAGAGTGGCGGGAGAGGGGTAATGAGCAGTTCTTC. Its protein is CSAREWRERGNEQFF.

The chain combines TRBV13 with TRBJ1-1; D may be TRBD1 (6 bases). Germline CDR1 PRHDT, CDR2 FYEKMQ (reference sequence). There are 15 residues in the CDR3. Trimming pared 8 bases from V and 0 bases from J, leaving 16 bases between. CDR3 protein: CASPRARGMNTEAFF. The CDR3, as DNA: TGTGCCAGCCCTCGGGCCAGGGGAATGAACACTGAAGCTTTCTTT.